One T cell receptor (beta chain) is described in this entry. Produced via immunoSEQ multiplex PCR; TCRdb's table is partial and in-frame only. The profile shows 150,000 to 200,000 clones, 76% of them singletons. Participant reports of clinical history set cohort assignment. These data originate in a study of blood T cell repertoires in COVID-19. For the study at large: The study drew acute and convalescent COVID-19 samples from the United States, Italy and Spain.

The clonotype was recovered from a woman between 45 and 60 years old with acute COVID-19. Sequenced: PBMCs or T cells enriched from blood (not recorded which).

CDR3 residues: CAILQGTDTQYF. The CDR3 nucleotides read TGTGCCATTCTACAGGGTACAGATACGCAGTATTTT. This chain uses TRBV10-3 with TRBJ2-3; perhaps TRBD1 as D (6 bases). The CDR3 is 12 amino acids. V lost 9 bases to trimming and J lost 3 bases, with 10 bases between them. Germline V gene sequence: CDR1 ENHRY, CDR2 SYGVKD.